This TCR beta chain came from a study of T-cell reconstitution after alpha-beta-depleted transplantation in children. This CDR3 region has 17 residues. V dropped 5 bases and J dropped 5; count of bases not matched to a gene: 9. The germline V gene encodes CDR1 MNHEY and CDR2 SVGEGT. As it was prepared, the TCRbeta library received unique molecular identifiers. TCRdb re-derived calls from the PCR reads in MiXCR, one entry per CDR3 protein. The data contain approximately 83,000 distinct CDR3 sequences, 12% of them seen just once; the ten biggest clones take up around 14%. The chain recombines TRBV6-2 or TRBV6-3 with TRBJ2-1, with 13 bases matching TRBD2. This receptor was identified in a human donor who donated a stem cell graft to a child with inherited bone marrow failure. Specimen: PBMCs from the stem cell graft donor, collected from the stem cell graft. CDR3 sequence (DNA): TGTGCCAGCAGTAAACCGGGACTAGCGGGAAACGACAATGAGCAGTTCTTC. This codes for CASSKPGLAGNDNEQFF.